The T cell receptor (beta chain) described here comes from a study of blood T cell repertoires in COVID-19. Turning to the study itself: The United States, Italy and Spain were the sources of the acute and convalescent COVID-19 samples. PBMCs, B-cell-depleted T cells, or T cells provided the cDNA or gDNA that made up the material.

This CDR3 is built from 15 residues. Germline V gives CDR1 SGHRS, CDR2 YFSETQ. V lost 0 bases, J lost 0 bases, and 8 bases lay in between. In the authors' workflow: Amplification from reference gene primers served as the basis for estimated nucleated cell counts. The table came from immunoSEQ multiplex PCR; TCRdb's copy has only in-frame clones and leaves some out. The V and J calls and clone size come from that table; D and trimming were worked out from the DNA. This table holds fewer than 350,000 clones, 81% found once. The material sequenced was peripheral blood. This TCR derives from a woman between 55 and 75 years old with active or convalescent COVID-19. The chain carries TRBV5-1 and TRBJ2-3; D not resolved. This chain's CDR3 is CASSLDSGSTDTQYF. The DNA for the CDR3 is TGCGCCAGCAGCTTGGATTCCGGGAGCACAGATACGCAGTATTTT.